This TCR beta chain was captured in a study of cytomegalovirus exposure and HLA in healthy donors. Findings and limits, study-wide: In an earlier analysis, in 620 or so donors, most V segments appeared productive either ~90% or ~30% of the time. Among the CMV-associated chains, three were confirmed in vitro as specific for CMV antigens.

Germline CDR1 is SEHNR and CDR2 is FQNEAQ (reference sequence). CDR3 length equals 16 residues. Trimming cost V 3 bases and J 5 bases; bases outside gene matches: 11. This clone was counted between two and nine times. The target antigen is unknown. Healthy bone marrow donors made up the donors. Researchers ran the PCR with 60 Vbeta and 13 Jbeta primers. The repertoire was sequenced with immunoSEQ multiplex PCR; TCRdb's copy has only in-frame clones and lacks some. The table lists 150,000 to 200,000 clones, around 75% of them singletons. The source is a woman aged 25 to 45 in good health and CMV-seronegative. Sequenced sample: PBMCs. This rearrangement joins TRBV7-9 to TRBJ1-2, with 8 positions matching TRBD1. The CDR3 DNA reads as TGTGCCAGCAGCTTGGGCAGGGACAGGAGTTTTTATGGCTACACCTTC. It specifies CASSLGRDRSFYGYTF.